This TCR beta chain originates from a study of blood T cells in healthy people across ages. Findings of the study overall: The unknown donor CMV status may have confounded expanded clonotype changes.

The V gene's germline CDR1 is SGHRS and CDR2 YFSETQ. V dropped 4 bases and J dropped 0 bases, with 19 bases sitting between them. There are 17 residues in the CDR3. Donors were healthy Caucasian individuals from Russia aged about 6 to 90. The draw of peripheral blood yielded approximately 11 milliliters from each donor. The authors ran a second PCR of about 6 to 11 cycles using a sample-barcoded 5' primer and a J-beta primer mix. Every cDNA was tagged by a template-switch adaptor with 12 random nucleotides. TCRdb processed the 5' RACE reads anew with MiXCR; each CDR3 protein has one entry. The repertoire consists of about 1.7 million distinct CDR3 sequences, with roughly 28% occurring once and the leading ten covering roughly 8.2%. Comments on this clonotype: No antigen is known for it.

The sequence was collected from a woman aged 25 to 45 in good health. Sequencing was performed on blood. V is TRBV5-1 and J is TRBJ2-5; D may match TRBD1 or TRBD2 (6 bases each). The CDR3 spells CASSRRLGGANQETQYF. The CDR3 DNA is TGCGCCAGCAGCCGGCGCCTGGGGGGCGCAAACCAAGAGACCCAGTACTTC.